A selection of T cell receptor beta chains follows, all from one sample in a study of T cell changes during pregnancy in multiple sclerosis. Sequencing used immunoSEQ multiplex PCR; TCRdb keeps in-frame clones, though not all of them. The sample lists 20,000 to 25,000 clones, 75% to 95% occurring once. The material sequenced was CD4+ T cells from peripheral blood mononuclear cells, taken in the third trimester of pregnancy. These receptors originate from a female donor with multiple sclerosis, enrolled in a pregnancy study. Both conserved end residues are part of each CDR3.

V,J,length,CDR3
TRBV7-8,TRBJ1-1,14,CASSSRTVNTEAFF
TRBV4-2,TRBJ1-1,16,CASSQPQGTSDTEAFF
TRBV20-1,TRBJ2-7,10,CSARRYEQYF
TRBV4-3,TRBJ1-2,15,CASSQDRAGSLGYTF
TRBV7-8,TRBJ1-6,14,CASSLEGASSPLHF
TRBV2,TRBJ1-1,13,CASSEPFRLEAFF
TRBV9,TRBJ1-3,16,CASSGQGSVSGNTIYF
TRBV18,TRBJ1-2,14,CASSPRTGEIGYTF
TRBV10-3,TRBJ2-7,13,CAISGARRGEQYF
TRBV18,TRBJ2-7,16,CASSPPTSARGHEQYF
TRBV2,TRBJ1-1,14,CASSGQGARTEAFF
TRBV6-6,TRBJ1-1,14,CASRLAQPNTEAFF
TRBV19,TRBJ1-1,16,CASSILQGAANTEAFF
TRBV6-1,TRBJ1-1,12,CASTRQGDCAFF
TRBV2,TRBJ2-7,14,CASRGTYSSYEQYF
TRBV7-2,TRBJ1-3,15,CASSLGGQRGNTIYF
TRBV5-6,TRBJ1-6,15,CASSLDRSYNSPLHF
TRBV5-1,TRBJ2-2,15,CASSSGQLNTGELFF
TRBV6-1,TRBJ1-4,11,CASSEQEKLFF
TRBV4-2,TRBJ2-1,15,CASSQVSPGYNEQFF
TRBV19,TRBJ2-5,15,CASSPHRGAEETQYF
TRBV7-2,TRBJ2-1,15,CASSLDLAGGPEQFF
TRBV4-3,TRBJ2-7,13,CASSRTGGHEQYF
TRBV2,TRBJ2-5,15,CASSDSTSGGETQYF
TRBV5-1,TRBJ2-1,13,CASGGVNYNEQFF
TRBV10-3,TRBJ2-3,14,CASKRGEGADTQYF
TRBV15,TRBJ2-7,11,CATGTTYEQYF
TRBV11-2,TRBJ2-3,16,CASSYTSGGSTDTQYF
TRBV7-2,TRBJ2-3,12,CASSPDSDTQYF
TRBV30,TRBJ1-5,13,CAWSHRGQQPQHF
TRBV5-1,TRBJ2-4,15,CASSTGTRTKNIQYF
TRBV5-6,TRBJ1-6,15,CASSLLGRVDSPLHF
TRBV10-3,TRBJ2-2,15,CAISERRGDTGELFF
TRBV27,TRBJ1-2,13,CASSVQGPYGYTF